This TCR beta chain appears in the sequencing data of a study of CD8+ T cells in alopecia areata. Noted treatment: oral pan-JAK inhibitor, 5-10 mg twice daily. In each case, RNA was isolated and then reverse transcribed into cDNA as the sequencing template. Generated by immunoSEQ multiplex PCR, the TCRdb table keeps only in-frame clones and is missing some. The data contain over 95,000 clones, less than 60% of them singletons. This clone was seen more than once but under ten times. The CDR3 loop spans 14 amino acids. The germline V gene encodes CDR1 SGHTS and CDR2 YDEGEE. V was shortened by 4 bases and J by 8 bases, with 18 bases between the two germline ends.

The TCR comes from a human donor with alopecia areata. The J gene is TRBJ1-2, the V gene TRBV5-8; a weak D match, TRBD1 (6 bases). The source material was CD4+ T cells sorted from blood, sampled at week 24, from a patient treated with tofacitinib. The CDR3 bases are TGTGCCAGCAGCCTCCATACAGGGTTAAGCGGCTACACCTTC. Protein: CASSLHTGLSGYTF. Together with reference TRBV5-8 and TRBJ1-2, the CDR3 gives the full variable domain: EAGVTQSPTHLIKTRGQQATLRCSPISGHTSVYWYQQALGLGLQFLLWYDEGEERNRGNFPPRFSGRQFPNYSSELNVNALELEDSALYLCASSLHTGLSGYTFGSGTRLTVV.